The clone carrying this TCR beta chain was recorded a few times. The antigen is undetermined. This entry comes from a study of blood T cells in healthy people across ages. Study observations and caveats: In older individuals, TCR beta diversity per million T cells was lower, falling roughly linearly with age. Strong correlation linked observed beta diversity and percent naive T cells.

It was with a sample-barcoded 5' primer and a J-beta primer mix that a second PCR of roughly 7 to 12 cycles was run. TCRdb processed the 5' RACE reads anew with MiXCR; each CDR3 protein has one entry. Altogether around 1,900,000 distinct CDR3 sequences are present, roughly two fifths being singletons, with the ten largest covering roughly 23%. The clonotype was recovered from a human donor in good health. Sequenced input: blood.

DNA for the CDR3: TGTGCCAGCAGCTTGGCCAGGGGGCGGAGGTCCTACAATGAGCAGTTCTTC. Translated, it gives CASSLARGRRSYNEQFF. The V and J genes are TRBV11-2 and TRBJ2-1; TRBD1 matches 8 bases. This CDR3 has 17 amino acids. V shed 3 bases, J shed 1 base, and the junction held 8 bases outside the gene matches. Germline loops: CDR1 SGHAT, CDR2 FQNNGV.